The 10 T cell receptor beta chains in this list originate from one sample, sequenced in a study of cytomegalovirus exposure and HLA in healthy donors. The PCR ran on 60 Vbeta and 13 Jbeta primers. Repertoires were generated with immunoSEQ multiplex PCR, while TCRdb's copy carries only in-frame clones and drops some. This table holds around 140,000 clones, 70% to 85% found once. Sequencing used PBMCs. Receptors were obtained from an older woman in good health and CMV-seropositive.

This rearrangement joins TRBV14 to TRBJ2-1; D is ambiguous. The germline CDR1 and CDR2 sequences are SGHDN and FVKESK. Trimming cost V 2 bases and J 3 bases, with 11 bases left between them. The CDR3 length is 15 residues. As DNA, the CDR3 is TGTGCCAGCAGCCAATCCCGTTTTCTCTACAATGAGCAGTTCTTC. It codes for CASSQSRFLYNEQFF.

The chain employs TRBV5-6 and TRBJ1-1; D not resolved. The CDR3 spans 13 residues. Germline CDR1 and CDR2: SGHDT and YYEEEE. Trimming cost V 4 bases and J 4 bases, with 11 bases left between them. The CDR3 coding sequence is TGTGCCAGCAGCCCCGGTTGGAGCACTGAAGCTTTCTTT. Amino acid sequence: CASSPGWSTEAFF.

Only one count was recorded for this clone. The chain joins TRBV4-2 to TRBJ2-1, with 7 positions matching TRBD2. Germline CDR1 is LGHNA and CDR2 is YNFKEQ. V was pared by 8 bases and J by 3 bases, with 10 bases of the junction left unmatched. The CDR3 runs 15 residues. Here the CDR3 DNA reads TGTGCCAGCGCGACCGGGACTACAGACTACAATGAGCAGTTCTTC. It is translated as CASATGTTDYNEQFF.

The rearrangement joins TRBV7-2 to TRBJ1-2; TRBD1 agrees at 10 bases. Trimming removed 1 base from V and 6 bases from J; junction bases left unmatched: 8. This CDR3 is built from 16 residues. Looked up from germline, CDR1 is SGHTA and CDR2 is FQGNSA. This CDR3 reads CASSLVRTGQGHGYTF. The DNA for the CDR3 is TGTGCCAGCAGCTTAGTAAGGACGGGACAGGGGCATGGCTACACCTTC.

The V gene is TRBV5-1, the J gene TRBJ1-4; no reliable D call. CDR1 SGHRS and CDR2 YFSETQ come from the germline V gene. Trimming left V 7 bases short and J 0 bases short, with 7 bases between. The CDR3 extends over 13 amino acids. The CDR3, as DNA: TGCGCCAGCTCCGACACAACTAATGAAAAACTGTTTTTT. Amino acid sequence: CASSDTTNEKLFF.

This clone was seen only a few times. CDR3 region: CASSLTGGNQPQHF. As DNA, the CDR3 is TGTGCCAGCAGTCTCACAGGGGGCAATCAGCCCCAGCATTTT. V usage is TRBV5-6 and J usage is TRBJ1-5; 7 nucleotides agree with TRBD1. Germline CDR1 is SGHDT and CDR2 is YYEEEE. V dropped 5 bases and J dropped 2; count of bases not matched to a gene: 4. The CDR3 length is 14 residues.

This chain uses TRBV27 with TRBJ2-6; D perhaps matches TRBD1 (6 bases). The CDR3 runs 19 residues. Trimming cost V 5 bases and J 0 bases, with 20 bases left between them. CDR1 is MNHEY and CDR2 is SMNVEV in the germline V gene (reference sequence). The CDR3 here is CASSRGVDRTFSGANVLTF. The DNA of the CDR3 is TGTGCCAGCAGTAGGGGTGTTGACAGGACCTTCTCTGGGGCCAACGTCCTGACTTTC.

In its sample, this clone was seen a few times. This chain links TRBV19 with TRBJ1-5; 7 bases line up with TRBD1. CDR1 is LNHDA and CDR2 is SQIVND in the germline V gene (reference sequence). Unmatched junction bases numbered 3, after V lost 6 bases and J lost 4 bases. The CDR3 has 13 amino acids. The CDR3 loop is CASRGTANQPQHF. For the CDR3, the DNA is TGTGCCAGTAGAGGGACAGCAAATCAGCCCCAGCATTTT.

The chain carries TRBV7-2 and TRBJ2-3; D remains unclear. Germline V gene sequence: CDR1 SGHTA, CDR2 FQGNSA. V lost 6 bases to trimming and J lost 4 bases, with 11 bases between them. This CDR3 contains 13 residues. This CDR3 is CASRLTTSDTQYF. The CDR3 coding sequence is TGTGCCAGCAGATTAACTACGTCAGATACGCAGTATTTT.

V and J are TRBV28 and TRBJ1-2, with 7 positions matching TRBD1. In germline, CDR1 is MDHEN, CDR2 SYDVKM. The CDR3 has 14 residues. Losses at the gene ends were 6 bases for V and 0 bases for J; bases not matched to a gene: 4. The CDR3 loop is CASSRQGANYGYTF. CDR3 in DNA: TGTGCCAGCAGCCGACAGGGAGCTAACTATGGCTACACCTTC.